This passage covers 20 T cell receptor beta chains from one sample sequenced in a study of T-cell reconstitution after alpha-beta-depleted transplantation in children. Unique molecular identifiers tagged the TCRbeta library. TCRdb itself ran the PCR reads through MiXCR, one entry per CDR3 protein. The sample has some 200,000 distinct CDR3 sequences; roughly a tenth are singletons. This material consisted of PBMCs, taken before TCRalphabeta/CD19-depleted stem cell transplant. All receptors derive from a child younger than two with acute myeloid leukemia, due to receive a stem cell transplant.

This clonotype has ten or more counts. V and J are TRBV27 and TRBJ1-2, with 7 bases aligning to TRBD1. Trimming cost V 5 bases and J 10 bases; bases outside gene matches: 16. Germline CDR1 reads MNHEY; CDR2 reads SMNVEV (reference sequence). This CDR3 has 15 amino acids. The CDR3 is CASSPLPSMDRIYTF. In DNA form, the CDR3 reads TGTGCCAGCAGTCCCCTCCCCTCCATGGACAGGATCTACACCTTC.

This clonotype was seen many times. The V call is TRBV29-1, the J call TRBJ1-4, with D hard to call. This CDR3 contains 9 residues. The germline V gene has CDR1 SQVTM and CDR2 ANQGSEA. Trimming cost V 7 bases and J 11 bases, with 8 bases left between them. The CDR3 here is CSAEEKLFF. In nucleotides, the CDR3 is TGCAGCGCGGAGGAGAAACTGTTTTTT.

The rearrangement joins TRBV28 to TRBJ2-7; no definite D call. V lost 7 bases and J lost 5, with 12 bases in between. Germline V gives CDR1 MDHEN, CDR2 SYDVKM. There are 12 residues in the CDR3. In DNA, the CDR3 is TGTGCCAGCACCGACGCTGCCGACGAGCAGTACTTC. Translation: CASTDAADEQYF.

The sample holds many counts of this clonotype. This chain links TRBV5-1 with TRBJ2-5, with 15 bases aligning to TRBD2. Germline assignment: CDR1 SGHRS and CDR2 YFSETQ. This CDR3 is 17 amino acids long. V shed 0 bases, J shed 4 bases, and the junction held 4 bases outside the gene matches. The CDR3: CASSLEGLAGGGETQYF. CDR3 bases: TGCGCCAGCAGCTTGGAAGGACTAGCGGGAGGGGGAGAGACCCAGTACTTC.

Many counts were recorded for this clonotype. This chain connects TRBV5-1 to TRBJ2-7; 7 positions agree with TRBD2. With V trimmed by 6 bases and J by 2 bases, 5 bases remained unmatched. CDR1 SGHRS and CDR2 YFSETQ come from the germline V gene. The CDR3 totals 13 residues. The CDR3, as DNA: TGCGCCAGCAAACTTGGGGGGGCCTACGAGCAGTACTTC. Translating it yields CASKLGGAYEQYF.

This clonotype has just a few counts. The J gene is TRBJ2-1, the V gene TRBV5-1; D gene ambiguous. Deletions cut 3 bases from V and 9 bases from J, with 13 bases between. Germline V gene data show CDR1 as SGHRS and CDR2 as YFSETQ. The CDR3 is 13 amino acids. In nucleotides, the CDR3 is TGCGCCAGCAGCTCTAACGAGTTTGGTGAGCAGTTCTTC. The encoded protein is CASSSNEFGEQFF.

This clonotype has at least ten counts. This chain connects TRBV5-5 to TRBJ2-3, with D unresolved. The CDR3 has 14 amino acids. Germline V gene lookup returns CDR1 SGHKS and CDR2 YYEKEE (reference sequence). Trimming removed 1 base from V and 2 bases from J, with 8 bases in between. CDR3 nucleotides: TGTGCCAGCAGCTTGAGAGAGAACACAGATACGCAGTATTTT. It codes for CASSLRENTDTQYF.

This clonotype came up a few times. The chain links TRBV3-1 to TRBJ2-5, with TRBD2 matching 7 bases. With V trimmed by 1 base and J by 5 bases, 4 bases remained unmatched. This CDR3 region has 14 residues. The germline V gene has CDR1 LGHDT and CDR2 YNNKEL (reference sequence). In nucleotides, the CDR3 is TGTGCCAGCAGCCAAGGAGCGGGACCTGAGACCCAGTACTTC. Amino acids: CASSQGAGPETQYF.

The sample holds many counts of this clonotype. The chain employs TRBV3-2 and TRBJ2-1; TRBD2 is the table's D call and was not checked against the DNA. TRBV3-2 is shown as a pseudogene. The CDR3 contains 20 residues. The chain's CDR3 is CASSQPPRLGQSVLYNEQFF. The CDR3 DNA reads as TGTGCCAGCAGCCAGCCCCCCCGCCTAGGGCAAAGTGTTCTCTACAATGAGCAGTTCTTC.

This clonotype was found many times. The gene calls are TRBV28 and TRBJ1-1; D unclear. The CDR3 covers 14 residues. Trimming pared 5 bases from V and 6 bases from J, leaving 16 bases between. Looked up from germline, CDR1 is MDHEN and CDR2 is SYDVKM. CDR3 sequence reads: CASSKAWGGAEAFF. The CDR3 nucleotides read TGTGCCAGCAGTAAAGCATGGGGAGGCGCTGAAGCTTTCTTT.

This clonotype has ten or more counts. This chain links TRBV9 with TRBJ2-7; D may be TRBD1 or TRBD2 (5 bases each). The CDR3 is made up of 15 amino acids. V was cut by 0 bases and J by 1 base, with 11 bases left in between. Germline lookup yields CDR1 SGDLS and CDR2 YYNGEE. The CDR3 sequence: CASSVDTGTSYEQYF. The CDR3 DNA sequence: TGTGCCAGCAGCGTAGACACCGGGACGTCCTACGAGCAGTACTTC. The full variable domain, rest sourced from reference TRBV9 and TRBJ2-7, is DSGVTQTPKHLITATGQRVTLRCSPRSGDLSVYWYQQSLDQGLQFLIQYYNGEERAKGNILERFSAQQFPDLHSELNLSSLELGDSALYFCASSVDTGTSYEQYFGPGTRLTVT.

The CDR3 here is CASSLRQMGGYTF. The CDR3 DNA reads TGTGCCAGCAGTTTACGACAGATGGGTGGCTACACCTTC. The V and J genes are TRBV12-3 or TRBV12-4 and TRBJ1-2, with TRBD1 as a possible D gene (5 bases). V lost 2 bases to trimming and J lost 7 bases, with 11 bases between them. The CDR3 runs to 13 residues.

This chain joins TRBV5-4 and TRBJ1-1; 9 positions match TRBD1. J gave up 6 bases and V 6 bases, and 12 bases lay outside the gene matches. The CDR3 extends over 15 amino acids. The V gene's germline CDR1 is SGHNT and CDR2 YYREEE (reference sequence). The CDR3 DNA sequence: TGTGCCAGCATTACAAAGGGGACAGGGAGGGCTGAAGCTTTCTTT. Amino acid sequence: CASITKGTGRAEAFF.

The rearrangement links TRBV7-2 to TRBJ1-5; possibly TRBD1 for D (5 bases). This CDR3 has 15 amino acids. V lost 5 bases to trimming and J lost 3 bases, with 14 bases between them. CDR1 and CDR2 (germline): SGHTA, FQGNSA. CDR3 region: CASSPGTGNNQPQHF. CDR3 nucleotides: TGTGCCAGCAGCCCTGGGACGGGAAACAATCAGCCCCAGCATTTT. The full variable domain, rest sourced from reference TRBV7-2 and TRBJ1-5, is GAGVSQSPSNKVTEKGKDVELRCDPISGHTALYWYRQSLGQGLEFLIYFQGNSAPDKSGLPSDRFSAERTGGSVSTLTIQRTQQEDSAVYLCASSPGTGNNQPQHFGDGTRLSIL.

This clonotype has a count of ten or more. J is TRBJ2-2 and V is TRBV6-1; 7 bases agree with TRBD1. Germline V gene lookup returns CDR1 MNHNS and CDR2 SASEGT. V lost 6 bases to trimming and J lost 6 bases; unmatched junction nucleotides: 10. The CDR3 covers 15 residues. Here the CDR3 reads CASRPRQGRAGELFF. The CDR3 DNA reads TGTGCCAGCAGGCCACGACAGGGAAGGGCCGGGGAGCTGTTTTTT.

At least ten counts were recorded for this clonotype. The chain combines TRBV20-1 with TRBJ2-2, with TRBD2 identical over 9 bases. The CDR3 runs 14 residues. CDR1 is DFQATT and CDR2 is SNEGSKA in the germline V gene (reference sequence). The trim removed 1 base at V and 6 bases at J, leaving 3 bases unmatched. The CDR3 protein is CSARALAGPGELFF. CDR3 bases: TGCAGTGCTAGAGCGCTAGCGGGACCCGGGGAGCTGTTTTTT.

In this sample, this clonotype turned up many times. This chain joins TRBV4-1 and TRBJ2-7, with a weak D call TRBD1 (5 bases). The CDR3 length is 15 residues. The germline CDR1 and CDR2 sequences are MGHRA and YSYEKL. Deletions cut 0 bases from V and 6 bases from J, with 15 bases between. The CDR3 region has the DNA TGCGCCAGCAGCCAAGAGGCCCAGGGTTCTTTCGAGCAGTACTTC. Its translation is CASSQEAQGSFEQYF.

This clonotype was recorded many times. This rearrangement joins TRBV20-1 to TRBJ2-5; D gene unclear. From germline, CDR1 is DFQATT and CDR2 SNEGSKA (reference sequence). V was shortened by 6 bases and J by 4 bases, with 6 bases between the two germline ends. This CDR3 has 10 amino acids. Here the CDR3 reads CSANRETQYF. The CDR3 DNA reads as TGCAGTGCGAACAGAGAGACCCAGTACTTC.

This clonotype was counted many times. This sequence joins TRBV20-1 and TRBJ1-2; D gene uncertain. This CDR3 spans 12 amino acids. V was cut by 5 bases and J by 2 bases, with 9 bases left in between. The germline gives CDR1 DFQATT, CDR2 SNEGSKA (reference sequence). CDR3 region: CSAPPSNYGYTF. CDR3 sequence (DNA): TGCAGTGCTCCACCCTCCAACTATGGCTACACCTTC.

The chain combines TRBV5-1 with TRBJ2-7; TRBD2 agrees at 8 bases. Germline-derived CDR1 and CDR2 are SGHRS and YFSETQ. V was clipped by 0 bases and J by 3 bases; unmatched bases: 5. The length of the CDR3 is 15 residues. The CDR3 bases are TGCGCCAGCAGCTTGGGTTCGGGAGGGCTCTACGAGCAGTACTTC. Encoded protein: CASSLGSGGLYEQYF.